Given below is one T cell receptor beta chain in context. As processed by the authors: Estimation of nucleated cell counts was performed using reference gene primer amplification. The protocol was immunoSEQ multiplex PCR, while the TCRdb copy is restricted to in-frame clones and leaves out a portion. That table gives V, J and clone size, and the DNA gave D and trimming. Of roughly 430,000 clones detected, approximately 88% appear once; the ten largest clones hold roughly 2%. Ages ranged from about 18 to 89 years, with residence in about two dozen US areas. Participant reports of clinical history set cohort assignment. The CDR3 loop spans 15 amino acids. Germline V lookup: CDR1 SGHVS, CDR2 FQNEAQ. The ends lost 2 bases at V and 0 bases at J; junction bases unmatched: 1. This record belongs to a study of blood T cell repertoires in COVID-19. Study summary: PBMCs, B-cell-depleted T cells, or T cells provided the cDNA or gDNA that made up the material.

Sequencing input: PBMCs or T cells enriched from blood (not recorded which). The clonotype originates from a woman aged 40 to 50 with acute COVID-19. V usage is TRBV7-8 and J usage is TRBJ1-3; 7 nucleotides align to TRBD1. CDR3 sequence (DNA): TGTGCCAGCAGCTTACGGGACAGCTCTGGAAACACCATATATTTT. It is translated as CASSLRDSSGNTIYF.